Below, 30 T cell receptor beta chains from the same sample are listed, as sequenced in a study of vaccination effects on CD4 cells after COVID-19. Viral peptide pool expansion of antigen-specific CD4+ T cells preceded sequencing in the ViraFEST assay. Following culture for ten to eleven days, CD4+ T cells were isolated. Vaccinees lacked prior SARS-CoV-2 infection and tested negative for nucleocapsid antibodies. Using immunoSEQ multiplex PCR, the repertoire was profiled, and TCRdb retains in-frame clones only, with some absent. The sample yields over 55,000 clones, roughly 76% seen once. Antigens of these TCRs are unknown. Here the sequenced sample was CD4+ T cells from PBMCs cultured with HCoV-OC43 spike peptides, taken before COVID-19 vaccination. Subset reported: HCoV-OC43 spike overlapping peptide pool stimulation. Receptors originate from a human donor who received a COVID-19 vaccine.

This chain connects TRBV18 to TRBJ1-6; D unresolved. Germline loops: CDR1 KGHSH, CDR2 LQKENI. V gave up 2 bases and J gave up 0 bases, with 14 bases separating them. The length of the CDR3 is 18 residues. The CDR3 reads CASSPIAIQSSYNSPLHF. The CDR3 DNA is TGTGCCAGCTCACCAATCGCGATCCAGAGCTCCTATAATTCACCCCTCCACTTT.

Written as DNA, the CDR3 is TGTGCCAGCAGCTTAAGTGGGACAGGAATGAACACTGAAGCTTTCTTT. Residues: CASSLSGTGMNTEAFF. The chain recombines TRBV7-8 with TRBJ1-1; 8 nucleotides match TRBD1. The CDR3 contains 16 residues. The V gene end was trimmed by 2 bases and the J gene end by 0 bases; junction bases not matched to a gene: 5. Per germline, CDR1 SGHVS and CDR2 FQNEAQ.

The chain has TRBV2 and TRBJ1-5, with 9 bases that match TRBD1. Germline CDR1 and CDR2: SNHLY and FYNNEI. The J segment lost 2 bases and the V segment lost 5 bases, leaving 10 bases of the junction unmatched. This CDR3 is built from 17 residues. CDR3 DNA sequence: TGTGCCAGCAGTCCAAAACAGGGGGCAGGGGGCAATCAGCCCCAGCATTTT. This gives the protein CASSPKQGAGGNQPQHF. Full variable domain (outside the CDR3, taken from reference TRBV2 and TRBJ1-5): EPEVTQTPSHQVTQMGQEVILRCVPISNHLYFYWYRQILGQKVEFLVSFYNNEISEKSEIFDDQFSVERPDGSNFTLKIRSTKLEDSAMYFCASSPKQGAGGNQPQHFGDGTRLSIL.

The V and J genes are TRBV19 and TRBJ1-6; TRBD1 aligns across 9 bases. CDR3 length: 15 residues. Trimming took 3 bases from V and 8 from J; bases not matched to a gene: 5. Germline lookup yields CDR1 LNHDA and CDR2 SQIVND (reference sequence). The CDR3 DNA follows: TGTGCCAGTAGTATGGGACGACAGGGGGATTCACCCCTCCACTTT. Residues: CASSMGRQGDSPLHF. Complete variable domain (other parts from reference TRBV19 and TRBJ1-6): DGGITQSPKYLFRKEGQNVTLSCEQNLNHDAMYWYRQDPGQGLRLIYYSQIVNDFQKGDIAEGYSVSREKKESFPLTVTSAQKNPTAFYLCASSMGRQGDSPLHFGNGTRLTVT.

The CDR3 nucleotides read TGTGCCAGCAGCGTAGAAGTGCTAGCGGGGGCCAACACCGGGGAGCTGTTTTTT. Residues: CASSVEVLAGANTGELFF. This rearrangement joins TRBV9 to TRBJ2-2; TRBD2 matches 10 bases. CDR1 and CDR2 from the germline V gene are SGDLS and YYNGEE. V gave up 0 bases and J gave up 2 bases; unmatched junction bases: 7. This CDR3 region has 18 residues.

V usage is TRBV3-1 (or the pseudogene TRBV3-2) and J usage is TRBJ1-6; 9 positions agree with TRBD1. The CDR3 consists of 15 residues. Per germline, CDR1 LGHDT and CDR2 YNNKEL (reference sequence). V was clipped by 2 bases and J by 9 bases; unmatched bases: 5. The chain's CDR3 is CASSQRRTGVSPLHF. The CDR3 nucleotides read TGTGCCAGCAGCCAAAGACGGACAGGGGTTTCACCCCTCCACTTT.

The chain combines TRBV14 with TRBJ1-2; a weak D match, TRBD1 (5 bases). V shed 6 bases and J shed 1 base, with 21 bases lying between them. The germline gives CDR1 SGHDN, CDR2 FVKESK. The CDR3 totals 17 residues. The CDR3 region is CASSHHLGRADNYGYTF. The CDR3 bases are TGTGCCAGCAGTCACCACCTGGGCAGGGCCGATAACTATGGCTACACCTTC.

The chain employs TRBV7-2 and TRBJ2-3; D not certain. This CDR3 spans 14 amino acids. Trimming removed 5 bases from V and 5 bases from J, with 14 bases in between. Per the germline V gene, CDR1 is SGHTA and CDR2 is FQGNSA. Here the CDR3 reads CASSKGPSQDTQYF. The CDR3 nucleotides are TGTGCCAGCAGCAAAGGACCGTCCCAAGATACGCAGTATTTT.

The rearrangement joins TRBV19 to TRBJ1-5; no clear D gene. CDR1 and CDR2 (germline): LNHDA, SQIVND (reference sequence). The CDR3 extends over 17 amino acids. The V gene lost 7 bases and the J gene lost 0 bases, with 19 bases spanning the gap. This chain's CDR3 is CASTPRGDLYSNQPQHF. CDR3 coding DNA: TGTGCCAGTACCCCCCGGGGAGACCTTTATAGCAATCAGCCCCAGCATTTT.

The chain joins TRBV7-2 to TRBJ2-1; D possibly corresponds to TRBD2 (5 bases). The germline gives CDR1 SGHTA, CDR2 FQGNSA. The CDR3 is 13 amino acids. V lost 4 bases and J lost 6, with 10 bases in between. CDR3 DNA: TGTGCCAGCAGCTCTAGCCGCGGCAATGAGCAGTTCTTC. This encodes CASSSSRGNEQFF.

This clone came up a few times. The chain links TRBV5-5 to TRBJ1-3, with D uncertain. The ends were cut back, 1 base at V and 3 bases at J, with 2 bases in the middle. The CDR3 sequence is 12 residues long. Germline V CDR1 and CDR2: SGHKS, YYEKEE (reference sequence). The DNA for the CDR3 is TGTGCCAGCAGCTTGTATGGAAACACCATATATTTT. This translates into CASSLYGNTIYF. Complete variable domain (other parts from reference TRBV5-5 and TRBJ1-3): DAGVTQSPTHLIKTRGQQVTLRCSPISGHKSVSWYQQVLGQGPQFIFQYYEKEERGRGNFPDRFSARQFPNYSSELNVNALLLGDSALYLCASSLYGNTIYFGEGSWLTVV.

The chain links TRBV7-9 to TRBJ2-3, with 16 bases that match TRBD2. From germline, CDR1 is SEHNR and CDR2 FQNEAQ (reference sequence). This CDR3 has 19 amino acids. With V trimmed by 0 bases and J by 2 bases, 5 bases remained unmatched. The CDR3 bases are TGTGCCAGCAGCTTAGCTGGGACTAGCGGGGGGGCGGACACAGATACGCAGTATTTT. Protein product: CASSLAGTSGGADTDTQYF.

The rearrangement uses TRBV2 and TRBJ1-2; 8 nucleotides agree with TRBD1. After removal of 6 bases from V and 5 bases from J, the junction contained 5 bases not matched to a gene. The CDR3 is 13 residues long. Germline CDR1 SNHLY, CDR2 FYNNEI. In DNA form, the CDR3 reads TGTGCCAGCAGGCGGACAGGGCTTTATGGCTACACCTTC. As protein: CASRRTGLYGYTF.

The genes are TRBV24-1 and TRBJ2-3; the match to TRBD2 covers 8 bases. Germline V lookup: CDR1 KGHDR, CDR2 SFDVKD. V gave up 5 bases and J gave up 3 bases; unmatched junction bases: 3. This CDR3 region has 14 residues. The CDR3 spells CATSVAGGTDTQYF. Written as DNA, the CDR3 is TGTGCCACCAGTGTCGCGGGGGGTACAGATACGCAGTATTTT.

The CDR3 spells CASSPQGTETQYF. For the CDR3, the DNA is TGCGCCAGCAGCCCACAGGGAACGGAGACCCAGTACTTC. J is TRBJ2-5 and V is TRBV5-1, with D tentatively TRBD1 (6 bases). Germline assignment: CDR1 SGHRS and CDR2 YFSETQ. The CDR3 extends over 13 amino acids. Trimming removed 4 bases at V and 5 bases at J, with 12 bases between.

The chain employs TRBV3-1 (or the pseudogene TRBV3-2) and TRBJ1-2; 9 bases fit TRBD1. Germline CDR1 LGHDT, CDR2 YNNKEL (reference sequence). J lost 6 bases, V lost 6 bases, and 2 bases had no gene match. The CDR3 contains 12 residues. CDR3 protein: CASSRTGDGYTF. The CDR3 DNA sequence: TGTGCCAGCAGTCGGACAGGGGATGGCTACACCTTC.

The rearrangement joins TRBV6-5 to TRBJ2-7; no clear D gene. The length of the CDR3 is 14 residues. The germline gives CDR1 MNHEY, CDR2 SVGAGI. V lost 5 bases, J lost 2 bases, and 13 bases lay in between. DNA for the CDR3: TGTGCCAGCAGTCCTAACGAAAGGGCCTACGAGCAGTACGTC. This translates into CASSPNERAYEQYV.

The chain carries TRBV6-5 and TRBJ1-2; D is unresolved. This CDR3 region has 15 residues. The V and J ends lost 7 bases and 5 bases respectively, with 20 bases between them. Germline-derived CDR1 and CDR2 are MNHEY and SVGAGI. CDR3 in amino acids: CASKGMGVVLYGYTF. The CDR3 DNA reads TGTGCCAGCAAAGGAATGGGAGTAGTCTTATATGGCTACACCTTC.

The V call is TRBV5-1, the J call TRBJ1-4; D ambiguous. The germline gives CDR1 SGHRS, CDR2 YFSETQ. Trimming shortened V by 7 bases and J by 0 bases, and 13 bases separated the two germline ends. The CDR3 consists of 15 residues. In DNA, the CDR3 is TGCGCCAGCTCCCGAGGCAGTGCAACTAATGAAAAACTGTTTTTT. Amino acid sequence: CASSRGSATNEKLFF.

V and J are TRBV5-1 and TRBJ2-3; D call uncertain. V was shortened by 0 bases and J by 2 bases, with 7 bases between the two germline ends. Germline V lookup: CDR1 SGHRS, CDR2 YFSETQ. This CDR3 comprises 14 residues. The CDR3 coding sequence is TGCGCCAGCAGCTTGGCCTCCCTCACAGATACGCAGTATTTT. Its protein is CASSLASLTDTQYF. The full variable domain, completed using reference TRBV5-1 and TRBJ2-3, is KAGVTQTPRYLIKTRGQQVTLSCSPISGHRSVSWYQQTPGQGLQFLFEYFSETQRNKGNFPGRFSGRQFSNSRSEMNVSTLELGDSALYLCASSLASLTDTQYFGPGTRLTVL.

The chain carries TRBV12-3 or TRBV12-4 and TRBJ1-6, with TRBD1 as a possible D gene (5 bases). V shed 3 bases and J shed 14 bases, with 14 bases lying between them. This CDR3 contains 13 residues. The CDR3 DNA sequence: TGTGCCAGCAGTTTTTATGGGGACGCGGCCCTCCACTTT. Amino acids: CASSFYGDAALHF.

This clone showed up just once. J is TRBJ2-7 and V is TRBV10-3; weak D call: TRBD1 (6 bases). Trimming pared 2 bases from V and 2 bases from J, leaving 10 bases between. Germline V lookup: CDR1 ENHRY, CDR2 SYGVKD. This CDR3 contains 14 residues. The CDR3 loop reads CAISETGKAYEQYV. CDR3 bases: TGTGCCATCAGTGAGACAGGGAAGGCCTACGAGCAGTACGTC.

This clone was detected a few times. The J gene is TRBJ2-2, the V gene TRBV5-1, with 9 bases identical to TRBD1. The CDR3 runs 17 residues. CDR1 and CDR2 from the germline V gene are SGHRS and YFSETQ. The J segment lost 0 bases and the V segment lost 7 bases, leaving 10 bases of the junction unmatched. The CDR3 DNA sequence: TGCGCCAGCTGTGGCTGGGGGACAGGGACGAACACCGGGGAGCTGTTTTTT. The encoded protein is CASCGWGTGTNTGELFF.

J is TRBJ2-5 and V is TRBV14; no definite D call. CDR3 length: 11 amino acids. V was clipped by 4 bases and J by 7 bases, with 7 bases between them. CDR1 and CDR2 (germline): SGHDN, FVKESK. The CDR3 sequence: CASSPGVTQYF. The CDR3 DNA follows: TGTGCCAGCAGCCCCGGCGTGACCCAGTACTTC.

The CDR3 sequence: CASSSGQISYEQYV. CDR3 DNA sequence: TGTGCCAGCAGTTCGGGACAGATCTCCTACGAGCAGTACGTC. V is TRBV5-8 and J is TRBJ2-7; 7 bases match TRBD1. The CDR3 sequence is 14 residues long. V lost 5 bases, J lost 0 bases, and 5 bases stayed unmatched. CDR1 is SGHTS, CDR2 YDEGEE, per germline.

The chain is built from TRBV18 and TRBJ2-2, with D perhaps TRBD2 (6 bases). CDR3 size: 15 residues. The V and J ends lost 5 bases and 0 bases respectively, with 10 bases between them. Germline CDR1 and CDR2: KGHSH and LQKENI. The chain's CDR3 is CASSAGLANTGELFF. In nucleotides, the CDR3 is TGTGCCAGCTCAGCGGGACTCGCGAACACCGGGGAGCTGTTTTTT.

The gene calls are TRBV10-2 and TRBJ1-6, with 8 bases lining up with TRBD1. Per the germline V gene, CDR1 is WSHSY and CDR2 is SAAADI. The trim removed 8 bases at V and 9 bases at J, leaving 6 bases unmatched. CDR3 length equals 13 residues. CDR3 DNA: TGCGCCAGCTGGACAGGGAGAGGTTCACCCCTCCACTTT. Protein: CASWTGRGSPLHF.

The chain recombines TRBV20-1 with TRBJ1-2; D gene uncertain. Trimming took off 3 bases at V and 0 bases at J, with 8 bases between the two ends. This CDR3 contains 13 residues. The germline V gene encodes CDR1 DFQATT and CDR2 SNEGSKA (reference sequence). The CDR3 protein is CSASQKTNYGYTF. CDR3 nucleotide sequence: TGCAGTGCTAGTCAGAAAACTAACTATGGCTACACCTTC.

CDR3 DNA: TGCGCCAGCAGCTTGGCTGGGGGCGAAGAGACCCAGTACTTC. Its protein product is CASSLAGGEETQYF. The J gene is TRBJ2-5, the V gene TRBV5-1; D is perhaps TRBD1 (6 bases). CDR1 and CDR2 (germline): SGHRS, YFSETQ. The CDR3 spans 14 residues. The ends were cut back, 0 bases at V and 3 bases at J, with 9 bases in the middle.

This rearrangement joins TRBV5-1 to TRBJ2-4; no firm D call. Trimming took 0 bases from V and 0 from J, leaving 7 bases between them. This CDR3 has 15 amino acids. In germline, CDR1 is SGHRS, CDR2 YFSETQ. CDR3 residues: CASSLGSVAKNIQYF. CDR3 nucleotide sequence: TGCGCCAGCAGCTTGGGTTCAGTAGCCAAAAACATTCAGTACTTC.